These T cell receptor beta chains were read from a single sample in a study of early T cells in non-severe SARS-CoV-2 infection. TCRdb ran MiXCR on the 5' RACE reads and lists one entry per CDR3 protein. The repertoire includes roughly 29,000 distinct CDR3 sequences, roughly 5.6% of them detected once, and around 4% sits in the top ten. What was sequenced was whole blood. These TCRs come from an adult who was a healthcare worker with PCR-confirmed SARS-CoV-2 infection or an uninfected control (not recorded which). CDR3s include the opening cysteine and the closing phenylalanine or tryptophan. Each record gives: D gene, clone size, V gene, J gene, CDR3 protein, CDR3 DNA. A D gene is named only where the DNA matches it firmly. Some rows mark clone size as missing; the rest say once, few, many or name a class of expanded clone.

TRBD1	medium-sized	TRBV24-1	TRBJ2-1	CATSDLKGQGAYNEQFF	TGTGCCACCAGTGATTTAAAGGGACAGGGGGCCTACAATGAGCAGTTCTTC
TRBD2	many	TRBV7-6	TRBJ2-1	CASSWTSGREQFF	TGTGCCAGCAGTTGGACTAGCGGGAGAGAGCAGTTCTTC
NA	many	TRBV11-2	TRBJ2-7	CASSLREGGYEQYF	TGTGCCAGCAGCTTACGTGAAGGGGGGTACGAGCAGTACTTC
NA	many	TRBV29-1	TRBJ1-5	CSVGAINQPQHF	TGCAGCGTTGGGGCAATAAATCAGCCCCAGCATTTT
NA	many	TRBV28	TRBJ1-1	CASSSFGNAPRVNTEAFF	TGTGCCAGCAGCTCCTTCGGCAATGCTCCAAGAGTGAACACTGAAGCTTTCTTT
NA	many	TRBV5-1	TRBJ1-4	CASSGGTGIDEKLFF	TGCGCCAGCAGCGGGGGGACCGGTATCGATGAAAAACTGTTTTTT
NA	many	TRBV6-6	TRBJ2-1	CASTLGNEQFF	TGTGCCAGCACCCTAGGGAATGAGCAGTTCTTC
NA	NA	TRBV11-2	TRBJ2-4	CASSLGLRGDYLAKNIQYF	TGTGCCAGCAGCCTAGGGCTGAGGGGGGACTATTTAGCCAAAAACATTCAGTACTTC
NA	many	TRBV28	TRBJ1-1	CASSKSPNLEAFF	TGTGCCAGCAGCAAATCGCCAAACCTTGAAGCTTTCTTT
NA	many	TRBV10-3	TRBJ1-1	CAISLGDTEAFF	TGTGCCATCAGCCTCGGGGACACTGAAGCTTTCTTT
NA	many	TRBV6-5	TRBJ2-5	CASSRPREETQYF	TGTGCCAGCAGCCGACCCCGGGAGGAGACCCAGTACTTC
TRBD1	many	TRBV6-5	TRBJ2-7	CASSYSRTGGYEQYF	TGTGCCAGCAGTTACTCCCGGACAGGGGGATACGAGCAGTACTTC
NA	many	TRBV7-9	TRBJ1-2	CASSFGDNYGYTF	TGTGCCAGCAGCTTTGGCGACAACTATGGCTACACCTTC
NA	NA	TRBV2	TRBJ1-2	CASSEARGLYGYAF	TGTGCCAGCAGTGAAGCGCGGGGGTTATATGGCTACGCCTTC
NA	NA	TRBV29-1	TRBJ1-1	CSVEASREAFF	TGCAGCGTTGAGGCGTCTCGCGAAGCTTTCTTT
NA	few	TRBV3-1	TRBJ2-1	CASSQEGNEQFF	TGTGCCAGCAGCCAAGAAGGGAATGAGCAGTTCTTC
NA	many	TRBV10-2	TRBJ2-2	CASSEAKTGELFF	TGCGCCAGCAGTGAGGCTAAAACCGGGGAGCTGTTTTTT
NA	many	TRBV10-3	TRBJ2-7	CAISGGTGLVDEQYF	TGTGCCATCAGTGGGGGGACAGGACTAGTGGACGAGCAGTACTTC
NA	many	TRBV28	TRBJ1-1	CASSLRGGQKAFF	TGTGCCAGCAGTTTAAGGGGGGGGCAGAAAGCTTTCTTT
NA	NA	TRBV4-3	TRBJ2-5	CASSQEPLGEGRQETQYF	TGCGCCAGCAGCCAAGAACCATTGGGAGAGGGAAGGCAAGAGACCCAGTACTTC
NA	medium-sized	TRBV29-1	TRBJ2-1	CSVRRWRADNEQFF	TGCAGCGTTAGACGGTGGCGGGCTGACAATGAGCAGTTCTTC
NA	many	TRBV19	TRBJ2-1	CASSLTGTHNEQFF	TGTGCCAGTAGTTTGACAGGGACTCACAATGAGCAGTTCTTC
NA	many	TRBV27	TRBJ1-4	CASKDSNEKLFF	TGTGCCAGCAAAGACAGTAATGAAAAACTGTTTTTT
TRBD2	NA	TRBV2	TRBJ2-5	CASRRRSGREETQYF	TGTGCCAGCAGGAGGAGGAGCGGGAGGGAAGAGACCCAGTACTTC
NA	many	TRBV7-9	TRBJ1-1	CASSSSRGEAFF	TGTGCCAGCAGCTCATCCAGGGGAGAAGCTTTCTTT
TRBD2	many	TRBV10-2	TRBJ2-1	CASGLAGGAVGDEQFF	TGCGCCAGCGGACTAGCGGGGGGAGCGGTCGGGGATGAGCAGTTCTTC
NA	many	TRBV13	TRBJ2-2	CASSPDKDTGELFF	TGTGCCAGCAGCCCGGACAAAGACACCGGGGAGCTGTTTTTT
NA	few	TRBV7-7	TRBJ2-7	CASSLGLSGLTYEQYF	TGTGCCAGCAGCTTAGGTCTGAGCGGCCTAACCTACGAGCAGTACTTC
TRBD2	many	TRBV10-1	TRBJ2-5	CASSDGAGAVETQYF	TGCGCCAGCAGTGATGGGGCGGGAGCGGTAGAGACCCAGTACTTC
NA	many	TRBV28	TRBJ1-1	CASSLDTVPLQSFF	TGTGCCAGCAGTCTCGATACAGTACCCTTGCAGTCTTTCTTT
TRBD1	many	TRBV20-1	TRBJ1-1	CSATQGARTEAFF	TGCAGTGCCACACAGGGGGCGCGGACTGAAGCTTTCTTT
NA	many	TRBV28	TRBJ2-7	CASNPGVHEQYF	TGTGCCAGCAACCCAGGGGTCCACGAGCAGTACTTC
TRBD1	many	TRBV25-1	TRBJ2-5	CASTFSTGTEQETQYF	TGTGCCAGCACCTTCTCAACCGGGACAGAACAAGAGACCCAGTACTTC
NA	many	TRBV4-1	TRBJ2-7	CASSPTNLQPEQYF	TGCGCCAGCAGCCCGACAAATCTCCAACCCGAGCAGTACTTC
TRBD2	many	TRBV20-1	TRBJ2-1	CSARRLAGQSSYNEQFF	TGCAGTGCTAGAAGGCTAGCGGGCCAAAGCTCCTACAATGAGCAGTTCTTC
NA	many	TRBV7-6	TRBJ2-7	CASGGGSYEQYF	TGTGCCAGCGGGGGCGGGAGTTACGAGCAGTACTTC
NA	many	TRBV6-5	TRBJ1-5	CASTPGWGNQPQHF	TGTGCCAGCACACCGGGGTGGGGCAATCAGCCCCAGCATTTT
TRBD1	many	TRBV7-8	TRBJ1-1	CASSPGQGGAFF	TGTGCCAGCAGCCCGGGACAGGGGGGAGCTTTCTTT
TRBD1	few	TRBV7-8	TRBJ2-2	CASSFDRAGELFF	TGTGCCAGCAGCTTCGACAGGGCCGGGGAGCTGTTTTTT
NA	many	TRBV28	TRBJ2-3	CASSSGVLAQYF	TGTGCCAGCAGTTCAGGCGTATTGGCGCAGTATTTT
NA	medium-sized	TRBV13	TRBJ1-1	CASSSPAILGTEAFF	TGTGCCAGCAGCTCCCCGGCGATCTTAGGGACTGAAGCTTTCTTT
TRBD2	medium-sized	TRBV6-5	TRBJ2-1	CASSPEVAGDNEQFF	TGTGCCAGCAGTCCCGAGGTAGCGGGAGACAATGAGCAGTTCTTC
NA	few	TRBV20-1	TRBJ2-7	CSARPGASYEQYF	TGCAGTGCTAGGCCAGGGGCTTCCTACGAGCAGTACTTC
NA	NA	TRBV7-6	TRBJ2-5	CASSLVGTPGGETQYF	TGTGCCAGCAGCTTAGTCGGGACACCTGGGGGGGAGACCCAGTACTTC
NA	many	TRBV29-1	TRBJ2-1	CSEGRGNEQFF	TGCAGCGAGGGTCGGGGGAATGAGCAGTTCTTC
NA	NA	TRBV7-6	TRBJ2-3	CASSPGRGQIILTDTQYF	TGTGCCAGCAGCCCCGGGCGGGGACAGATAATACTAACAGATACGCAGTATTTT
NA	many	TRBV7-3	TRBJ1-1	CASSLKAGPAFF	TGTGCCAGCAGCTTAAAGGCAGGGCCAGCTTTCTTT
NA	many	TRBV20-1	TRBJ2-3	CSATYREFTDTQYF	TGCAGTGCAACCTACAGGGAATTCACAGATACGCAGTATTTT
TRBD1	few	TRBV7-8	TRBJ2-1	CASHGQEHYNEQFF	TGTGCCAGCCATGGACAGGAGCACTACAATGAGCAGTTCTTC